This section outlines one T cell receptor (beta chain) sequence together with its context. The sample originates from a study of blood T cell repertoires in COVID-19. The wider study: Acute and convalescent COVID-19 samples came from the United States, Italy and Spain.

The repertoire was sequenced with immunoSEQ multiplex PCR; TCRdb's copy has only in-frame clones and lacks some. The repertoire holds 140,000 or so clones, with almost 85% as singletons. The CDR3 consists of 13 residues. The germline V gene has CDR1 SGHRS and CDR2 YFSETQ. The V end lost 2 bases, the J end lost 6 bases, and 12 bases lay between the germline ends. The V and J genes are TRBV5-1 and TRBJ2-7, with D possibly matching TRBD2 (6 bases). Sequences were obtained from PBMCs or T cells enriched from blood (not recorded which). The sequence was obtained from a woman between 45 and 60 years old with acute COVID-19. CDR3 amino acids: CASSFGGKAEQYF. The CDR3 DNA reads as TGCGCCAGCAGCTTCGGAGGGAAGGCCGAGCAGTACTTC.